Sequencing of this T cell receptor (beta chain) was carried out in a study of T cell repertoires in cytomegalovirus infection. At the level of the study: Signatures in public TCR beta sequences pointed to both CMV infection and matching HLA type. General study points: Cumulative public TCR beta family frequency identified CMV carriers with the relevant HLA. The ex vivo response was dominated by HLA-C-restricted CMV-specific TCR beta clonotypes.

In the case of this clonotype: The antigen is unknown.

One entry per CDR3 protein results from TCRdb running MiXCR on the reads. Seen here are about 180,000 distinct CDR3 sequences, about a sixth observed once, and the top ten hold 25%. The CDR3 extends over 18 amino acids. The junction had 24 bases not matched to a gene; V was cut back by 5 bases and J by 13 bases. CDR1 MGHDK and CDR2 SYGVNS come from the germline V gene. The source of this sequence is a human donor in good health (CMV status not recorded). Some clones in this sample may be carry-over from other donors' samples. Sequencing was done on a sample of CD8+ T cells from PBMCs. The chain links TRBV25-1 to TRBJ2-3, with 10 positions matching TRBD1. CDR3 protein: CASSPPGTGAELRGIEYF. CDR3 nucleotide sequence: TGTGCCAGCAGTCCACCCGGGACAGGGGCCGAGCTACGGGGGATCGAGTATTTT.